The clone carrying this T cell receptor (beta chain) turned up a few times. The data were obtained in a study of blood T cell repertoires in COVID-19. Study information: Acute-phase and convalescent COVID-19 samples originated in the United States, Italy and Spain. Sources were T cells, B-cell-depleted T cells, or PBMCs; the material itself was cDNA or gDNA.

J lost 5 bases, V lost 4 bases, and 4 bases had no gene match. The CDR3 loop spans 15 amino acids. Germline CDR1 is LGHDT and CDR2 is YNNKEL (reference sequence). Under the authors' procedure: Reference gene primer amplification yielded estimated nucleated cell counts. Here immunoSEQ multiplex PCR was the method, and the copy in TCRdb shows in-frame clones only, minus some. That table supplies the V and J calls and clone size; D and trimming were determined from the DNA. The sample has fewer than 250,000 clones; over 80% are singletons. The specimen was peripheral blood. The rearrangement joins TRBV3-1 (or the pseudogene TRBV3-2) to TRBJ2-5, with 13 bases fitting TRBD2. This clonotype was sampled from a woman in her seventies with active or convalescent COVID-19. CDR3 region: CASSPGLAGVETQYF. The CDR3 DNA reads TGTGCCAGCAGCCCCGGACTAGCGGGGGTGGAGACCCAGTACTTC.